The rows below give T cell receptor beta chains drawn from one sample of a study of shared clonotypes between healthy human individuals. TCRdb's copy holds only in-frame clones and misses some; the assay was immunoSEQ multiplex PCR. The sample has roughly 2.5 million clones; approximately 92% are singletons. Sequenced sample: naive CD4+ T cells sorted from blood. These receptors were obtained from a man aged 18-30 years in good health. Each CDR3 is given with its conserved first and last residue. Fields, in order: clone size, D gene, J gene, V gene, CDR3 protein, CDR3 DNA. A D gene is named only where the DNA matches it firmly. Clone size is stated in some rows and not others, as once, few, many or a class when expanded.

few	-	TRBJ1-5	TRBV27	CASSFLNQPQHF	TGTGCCAGCAGTTTCCTAAATCAGCCCCAGCATTTT
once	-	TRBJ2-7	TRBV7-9	CASSPLGVQYEQYF	TGTGCCAGCAGCCCCCTCGGGGTTCAGTACGAGCAGTACTTC
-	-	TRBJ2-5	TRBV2	CASRSLGSQAQYF	TGTGCCAGCAGGTCCTTGGGGTCACAGGCCCAGTACTTC
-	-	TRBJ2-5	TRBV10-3	CAISDLRGQETQYF	TGTGCCATCAGTGATCTAAGAGGGCAAGAGACCCAGTACTTC
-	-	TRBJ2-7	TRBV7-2	CASSLATEQYF	TGTGCCAGCAGCTTAGCGACGGAGCAGTACTTC
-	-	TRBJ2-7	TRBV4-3	CASSQDLRGYEQYF	TGCGCCAGCAGCCAAGATCTCAGAGGCTACGAGCAGTACTTC
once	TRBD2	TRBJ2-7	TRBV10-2	CASRSQPGLASGGSYEQYF	TGCGCCAGCAGGTCGCAGCCGGGACTAGCGTCGGGGGGCTCCTACGAGCAGTACTTC
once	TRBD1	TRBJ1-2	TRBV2	CASSEARQGDGYTF	TGTGCCAGCAGTGAAGCGCGACAGGGGGATGGCTACACCTTC
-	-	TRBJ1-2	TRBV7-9	CASSLGAGEGYTF	TGTGCCAGCAGCTTAGGGGCAGGGGAGGGCTACACCTTC
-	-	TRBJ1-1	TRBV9	CASSPTPDGNTEAFF	TGTGCCAGCAGCCCTACGCCGGACGGGAACACTGAAGCTTTCTTT
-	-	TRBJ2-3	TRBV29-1	CSVEESVDTQYF	TGCAGCGTTGAAGAAAGTGTGGATACGCAGTATTTT
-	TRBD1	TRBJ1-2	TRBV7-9	CASSSGTVYGYTF	TGTGCCAGCAGCTCCGGGACAGTCTATGGCTACACCTTC
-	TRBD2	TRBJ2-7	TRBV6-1	CASRMGSGGGYEQYF	TGTGCCAGCAGAATGGGTAGCGGGGGAGGCTACGAGCAGTACTTC
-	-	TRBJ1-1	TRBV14	CASSQVRAAEAFF	TGTGCCAGCAGCCAAGTTCGGGCGGCTGAAGCTTTCTTT
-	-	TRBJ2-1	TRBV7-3	CASSFGPGLPNEQFF	TGTGCCAGCAGTTTTGGACCCGGACTCCCGAATGAGCAGTTCTTC
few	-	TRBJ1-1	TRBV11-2	CASSLRTNTEAFF	TGTGCCAGCAGCTTAAGAACGAACACTGAAGCTTTCTTT
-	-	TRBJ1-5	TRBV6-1	CASIETTGVNQPQHF	TGTGCCAGCATAGAGACGACAGGCGTAAATCAGCCCCAGCATTTT
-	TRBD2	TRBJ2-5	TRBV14	CASSLGTSGVETQYF	TGTGCCAGCAGCCTCGGGACTAGCGGGGTGGAGACCCAGTACTTC
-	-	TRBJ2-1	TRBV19	CASSRGPPNEQFF	TGTGCCAGTAGTAGAGGACCCCCCAATGAGCAGTTCTTC
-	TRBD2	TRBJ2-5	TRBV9	CASSVDTSGSQTQYF	TGTGCCAGCAGCGTAGATACTAGCGGGAGCCAGACCCAGTACTTC
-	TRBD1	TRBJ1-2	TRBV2	CASVGTGYGYTF	TGTGCCAGCGTAGGGACAGGGTATGGCTACACCTTC
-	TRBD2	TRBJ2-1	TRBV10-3	CAIRAERGFSEQFF	TGTGCCATCAGAGCTGAGCGGGGGTTCAGTGAGCAGTTCTTC
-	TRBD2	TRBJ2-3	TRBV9	CASSAQPAGGVGMVTDTQYF	TGTGCCAGCAGCGCCCAACCAGCGGGGGGTGTCGGAATGGTCACAGATACGCAGTATTTT
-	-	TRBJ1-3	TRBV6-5	CASRLTAGNTIYF	TGTGCCAGCAGGCTGACGGCGGGGAACACCATATATTTT
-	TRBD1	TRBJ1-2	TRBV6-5	CASSYSSTGFGEGYTF	TGTGCCAGCAGTTACTCTTCGACAGGGTTCGGGGAAGGCTACACCTTC
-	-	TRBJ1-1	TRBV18	CASSPPNPTEAFF	TGTGCCAGCTCACCACCCAATCCCACTGAAGCTTTCTTT
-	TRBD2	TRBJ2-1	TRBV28	CASSLLPGAGGPIEQFF	TGTGCCAGCAGTTTACTCCCAGGGGCGGGGGGGCCCATTGAGCAGTTCTTC
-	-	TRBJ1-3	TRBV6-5	CASSTQQVSGNTIYF	TGTGCCAGCAGTACCCAACAGGTTTCAGGAAACACCATATATTTT
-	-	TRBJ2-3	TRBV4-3	CASSLGTGPPMDTQYF	TGCGCCAGCAGCCTTGGGACGGGACCGCCCATGGATACGCAGTATTTT
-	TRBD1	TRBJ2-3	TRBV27	CASRLQGADTQYF	TGTGCCAGCCGACTTCAGGGGGCGGATACGCAGTATTTT
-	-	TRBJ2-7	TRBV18	CASSPPGTFREQYF	TGTGCCAGCTCACCACCGGGGACATTCCGCGAGCAGTACTTC